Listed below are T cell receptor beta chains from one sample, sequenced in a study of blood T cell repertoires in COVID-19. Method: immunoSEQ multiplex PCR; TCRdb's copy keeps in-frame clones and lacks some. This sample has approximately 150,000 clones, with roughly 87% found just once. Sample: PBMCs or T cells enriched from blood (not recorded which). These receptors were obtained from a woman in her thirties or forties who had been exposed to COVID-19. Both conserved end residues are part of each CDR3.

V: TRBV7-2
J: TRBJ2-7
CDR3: CASSLDLGQGYEQYF

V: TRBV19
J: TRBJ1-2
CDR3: CASSLRGRENAIYGYTF

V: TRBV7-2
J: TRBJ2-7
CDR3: CASSLPPYSGRAGTYEQYF

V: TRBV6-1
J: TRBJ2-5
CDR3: CASSEAGAYLGETQYF

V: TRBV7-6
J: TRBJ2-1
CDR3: CASSSLAGIYNEQFF

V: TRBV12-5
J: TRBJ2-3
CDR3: CASGSTGVSDTQYF

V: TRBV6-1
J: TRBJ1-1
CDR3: CASSERGSSATEAFF

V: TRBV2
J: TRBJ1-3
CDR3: CASSFTGTNGNTIYF

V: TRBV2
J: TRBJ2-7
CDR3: CASSERGIQGSYEQYF

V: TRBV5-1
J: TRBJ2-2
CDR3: CASSLAGTGYPGELFF

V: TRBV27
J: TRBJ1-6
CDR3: CASSPGGRANSPLHF

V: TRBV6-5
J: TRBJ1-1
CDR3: CASTTTGETEAFF

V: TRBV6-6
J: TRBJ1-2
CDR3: CASSPMAGFSSGYTF

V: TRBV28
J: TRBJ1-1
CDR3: CASTDHGIGTEAFF

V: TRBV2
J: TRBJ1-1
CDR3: CASSGVGGREAFF

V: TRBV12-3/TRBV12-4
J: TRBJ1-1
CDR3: CASSFSGMVAFF

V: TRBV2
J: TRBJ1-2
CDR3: CASIRGPDGYTF

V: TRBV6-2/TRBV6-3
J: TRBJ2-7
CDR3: CASSYLTGRSYEQYF

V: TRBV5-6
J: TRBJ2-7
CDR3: CASSLNDWFPSSYEQYF

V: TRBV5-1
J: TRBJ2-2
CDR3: CASSLGAMDTGELFF

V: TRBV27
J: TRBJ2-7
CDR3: CASSLGGLAGRYEQYF

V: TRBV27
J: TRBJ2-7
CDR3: CASSSLYEQYF

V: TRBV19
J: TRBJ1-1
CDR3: CASRRDIKNTEAFF

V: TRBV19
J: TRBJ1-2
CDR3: CASQGLWGYTF

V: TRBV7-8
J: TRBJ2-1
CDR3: CASSLRGTSSYNEQFF

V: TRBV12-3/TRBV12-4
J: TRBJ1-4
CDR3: CASSSGNEKLFF

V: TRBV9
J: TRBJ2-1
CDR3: CASSVGGVSANEQFF

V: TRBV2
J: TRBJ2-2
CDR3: CASSGGREGTGELFF

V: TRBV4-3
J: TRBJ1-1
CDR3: CASSHPSGRISDTEAFF

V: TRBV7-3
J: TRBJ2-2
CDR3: CASSLNQHRGPGELFF

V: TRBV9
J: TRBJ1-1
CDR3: CASSVLSTGRTEAFF

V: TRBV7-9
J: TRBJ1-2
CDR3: CASSFLVSSGGAGYDGYTF

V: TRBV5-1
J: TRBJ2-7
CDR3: CASSQGGYEQYF

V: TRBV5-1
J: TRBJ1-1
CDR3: CASSPDRAREAFF

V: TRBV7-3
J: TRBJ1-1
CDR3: CASSAGMNTEAFF

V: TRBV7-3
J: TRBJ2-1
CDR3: CASSLSASGGNEQFF

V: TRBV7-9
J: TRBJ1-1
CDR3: CASSSPDSVLARNTEAFF

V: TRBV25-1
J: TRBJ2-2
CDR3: CASWGGANTGELFF

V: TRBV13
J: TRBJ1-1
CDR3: CASSFQGGTEAFF

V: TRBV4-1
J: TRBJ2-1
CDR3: CASHRTGGNEQFF

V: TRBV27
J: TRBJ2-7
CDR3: CASSFTGGNYEQYF

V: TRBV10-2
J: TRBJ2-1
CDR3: CASSGGQQQFF

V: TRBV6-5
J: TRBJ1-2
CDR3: CASSYSGTGGYGYTF

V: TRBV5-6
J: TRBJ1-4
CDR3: CASSFTGATNEKLFF

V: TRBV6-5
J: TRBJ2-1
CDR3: CASSYLDRANEQFF

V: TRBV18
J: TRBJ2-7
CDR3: CASSRADSSYEQYF

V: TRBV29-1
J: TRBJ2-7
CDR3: CSVEADSYEQYF

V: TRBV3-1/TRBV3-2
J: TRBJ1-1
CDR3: CASSPYRGSNTEAFF

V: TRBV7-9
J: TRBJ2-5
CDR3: CASSRDRGWETQYF

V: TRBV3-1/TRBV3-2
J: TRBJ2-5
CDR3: CASSPGSSGRETQYF

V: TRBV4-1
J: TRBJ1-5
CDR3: CASGRESNQPQHF

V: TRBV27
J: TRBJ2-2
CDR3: CASSRDRVNTGELFF

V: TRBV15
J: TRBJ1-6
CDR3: CATSRDQDRVDSPLHF

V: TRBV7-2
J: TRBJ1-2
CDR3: CASSSRDLVGGYTF

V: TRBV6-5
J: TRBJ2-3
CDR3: CASSDLAGAADTQYF

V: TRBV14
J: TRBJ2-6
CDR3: CASSLNRGQANVLTF

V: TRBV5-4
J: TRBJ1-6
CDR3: CASSLGYRGGSPLHF

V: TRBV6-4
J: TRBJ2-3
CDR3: CASSERQATDTQYF

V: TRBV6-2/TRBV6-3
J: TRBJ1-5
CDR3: CASSFSTGLYQPQHF